This note documents a single TCR beta chain sequence. What it binds is not known. Naive CD8 cells, CD45RO-negative and positively selected for CCR7, excluded terminally differentiated effector memory CD45RA+ cells. The data were taken from a study of shared clonotypes between healthy human individuals. General observations from the study: An anticipated effect of sequencing depth on clonotype sharing among donors was recognized.

Trimming at V came to 5 bases and at J to 3 bases, leaving 6 bases not matched to a gene. CDR1 is SEHNR and CDR2 is FQNEAQ in the germline V gene (reference sequence). The CDR3 has 14 residues. Clones were read by immunoSEQ multiplex PCR, and TCRdb kept only the in-frame ones, dropping some. The sample has around 2.1 million clones, about 92% seen once. The chain links TRBV7-9 to TRBJ2-7; 8 bases match TRBD1. The sequencing input was naive CD8+ T cells from PBMCs. This receptor was identified in a man younger than 35 in good health. Some clones in this sample may be carry-over from other donors' samples. CDR3 sequence (DNA): TGTGCCAGCAGCCGACAGGGGACAGGCTACGAGCAGTACTTC. Protein: CASSRQGTGYEQYF.